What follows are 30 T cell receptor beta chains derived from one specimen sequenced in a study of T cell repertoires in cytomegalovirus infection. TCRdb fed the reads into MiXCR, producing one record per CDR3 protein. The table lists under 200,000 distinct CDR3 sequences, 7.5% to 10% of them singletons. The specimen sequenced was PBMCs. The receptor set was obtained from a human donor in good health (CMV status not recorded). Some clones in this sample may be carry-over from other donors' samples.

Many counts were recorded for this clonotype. CDR3 coding DNA: TGTGCCAGCACCCTGGAGGAGGGCACAGATACGCAGTATTTT. Translation: CASTLEEGTDTQYF. V is TRBV28 and J is TRBJ2-3; tentatively, D is TRBD2 (5 bases). This CDR3 has 14 amino acids. Germline V gene data show CDR1 as MDHEN and CDR2 as SYDVKM. Trimming shortened V by 7 bases and J by 1 base, and 12 bases separated the two germline ends.

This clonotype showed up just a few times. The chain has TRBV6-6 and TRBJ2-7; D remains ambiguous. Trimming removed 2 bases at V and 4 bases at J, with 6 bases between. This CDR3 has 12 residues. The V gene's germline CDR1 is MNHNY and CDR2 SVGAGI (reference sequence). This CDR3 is CASSYLQYEQYF. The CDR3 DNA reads TGTGCCAGCAGTTACCTCCAGTACGAGCAGTACTTC.

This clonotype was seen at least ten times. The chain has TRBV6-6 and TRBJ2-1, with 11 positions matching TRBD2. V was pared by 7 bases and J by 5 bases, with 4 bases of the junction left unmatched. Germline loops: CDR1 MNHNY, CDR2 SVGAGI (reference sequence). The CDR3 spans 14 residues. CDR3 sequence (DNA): TGTGCCAGCAAAGGGACTAGCGGTAACAATGAGCAGTTCTTC. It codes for CASKGTSGNNEQFF.

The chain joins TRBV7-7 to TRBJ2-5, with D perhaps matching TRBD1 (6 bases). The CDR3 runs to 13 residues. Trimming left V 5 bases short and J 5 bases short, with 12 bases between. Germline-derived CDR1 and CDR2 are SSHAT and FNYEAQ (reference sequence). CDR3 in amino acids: CASSTFTGETQYF. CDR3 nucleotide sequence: TGTGCCAGCAGCACATTCACAGGGGAGACCCAGTACTTC. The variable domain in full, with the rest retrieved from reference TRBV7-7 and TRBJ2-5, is GAGVSQSPRYKVTKRGQDVTLRCDPISSHATLYWYQQALGQGPEFLTYFNYEAQPDKSGLPSDRFSAERPEGSISTLTIQRTEQRDSAMYRCASSTFTGETQYFGPGTRLLVL.

The CDR3 protein is CASSLAGGPGELFF. The CDR3 region has the DNA TGTGCCAGCAGCTTGGCGGGGGGCCCCGGGGAGCTGTTTTTT. V gene TRBV5-6 combines with J gene TRBJ2-2, with D possibly being TRBD2 (7 bases). V lost 0 bases and J 6 bases, leaving 9 bases between the germline ends. Germline V lookup: CDR1 SGHDT, CDR2 YYEEEE. The CDR3 covers 14 residues.

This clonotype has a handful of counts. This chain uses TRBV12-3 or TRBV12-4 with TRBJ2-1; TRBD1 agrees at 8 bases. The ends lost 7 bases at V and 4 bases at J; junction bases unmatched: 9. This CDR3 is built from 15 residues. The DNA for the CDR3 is TGTGCCAGCATCCCGGACAGGGCGAGGTACAATGAGCAGTTCTTC. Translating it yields CASIPDRARYNEQFF.

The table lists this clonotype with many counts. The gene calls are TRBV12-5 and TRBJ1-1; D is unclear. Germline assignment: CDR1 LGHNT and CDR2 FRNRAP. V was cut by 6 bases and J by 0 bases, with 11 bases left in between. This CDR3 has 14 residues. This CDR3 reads CASGPSSMNTEAFF. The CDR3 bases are TGTGCTAGTGGCCCGAGCTCCATGAACACTGAAGCTTTCTTT.

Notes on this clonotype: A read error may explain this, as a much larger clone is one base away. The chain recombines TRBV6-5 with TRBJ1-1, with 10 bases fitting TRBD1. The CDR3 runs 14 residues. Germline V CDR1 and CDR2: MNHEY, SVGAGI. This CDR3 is CASGYGTGVGEAFF. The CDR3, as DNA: TGTGCCAGCGGTTACGGGACAGGGGTGGGTGAAGCTTTCTTT.

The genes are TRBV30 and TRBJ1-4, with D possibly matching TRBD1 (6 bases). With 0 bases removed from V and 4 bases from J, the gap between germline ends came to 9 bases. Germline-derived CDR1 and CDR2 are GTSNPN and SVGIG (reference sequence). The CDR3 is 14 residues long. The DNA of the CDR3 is TGTGCCTGGAGTGTACTACAGGGTAATGAAAAACTGTTTTTT. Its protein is CAWSVLQGNEKLFF.

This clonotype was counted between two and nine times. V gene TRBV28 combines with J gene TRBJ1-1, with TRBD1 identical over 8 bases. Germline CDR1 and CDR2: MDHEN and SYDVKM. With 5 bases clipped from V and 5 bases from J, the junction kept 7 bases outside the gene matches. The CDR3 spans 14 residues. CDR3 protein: CASSPTGGRTEAFF. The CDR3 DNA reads TGTGCCAGCAGTCCTACAGGGGGAAGAACTGAAGCTTTCTTT.

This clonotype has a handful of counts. For the CDR3, the DNA is TGTGCCACCAGTGATCAGGGCGGGGTCGATACGCAGTATTTT. Its protein is CATSDQGGVDTQYF. V usage is TRBV24-1 and J usage is TRBJ2-3; possible D gene TRBD2, 6 bases. V was pared by 3 bases and J by 6 bases, with 12 bases between. Germline V lookup: CDR1 KGHDR, CDR2 SFDVKD. The length of the CDR3 is 14 residues.

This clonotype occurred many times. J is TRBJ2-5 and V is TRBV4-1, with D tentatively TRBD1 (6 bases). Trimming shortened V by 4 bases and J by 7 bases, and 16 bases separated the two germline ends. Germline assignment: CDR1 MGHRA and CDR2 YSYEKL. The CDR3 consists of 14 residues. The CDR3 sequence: CASSPDRSWGTQYF. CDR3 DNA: TGCGCCAGCAGCCCCGACAGGTCCTGGGGGACCCAGTACTTC.

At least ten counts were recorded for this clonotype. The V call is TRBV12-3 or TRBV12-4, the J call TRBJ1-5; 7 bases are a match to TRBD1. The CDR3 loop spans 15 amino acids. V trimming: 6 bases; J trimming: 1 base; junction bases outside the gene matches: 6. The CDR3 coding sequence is TGTGCCAGCAGGCGGACAGGAGGGAGCAATCAGCCCCAGCATTTT. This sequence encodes CASRRTGGSNQPQHF.

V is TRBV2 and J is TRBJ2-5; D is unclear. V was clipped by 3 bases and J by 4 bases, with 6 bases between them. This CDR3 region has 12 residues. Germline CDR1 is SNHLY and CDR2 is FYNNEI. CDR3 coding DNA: TGTGCCAGCAGTGAGGTTCGAGAGACCCAGTACTTC. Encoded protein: CASSEVRETQYF.

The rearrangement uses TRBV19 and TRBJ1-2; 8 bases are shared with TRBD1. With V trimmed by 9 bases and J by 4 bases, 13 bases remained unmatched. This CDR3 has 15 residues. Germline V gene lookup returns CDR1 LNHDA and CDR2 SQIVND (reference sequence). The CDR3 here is CASSRETGELYGYTF. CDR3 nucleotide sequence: TGTGCCAGCAGCCGGGAGACAGGGGAGCTCTATGGCTACACCTTC. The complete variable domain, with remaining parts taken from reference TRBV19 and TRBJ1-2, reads DGGITQSPKYLFRKEGQNVTLSCEQNLNHDAMYWYRQDPGQGLRLIYYSQIVNDFQKGDIAEGYSVSREKKESFPLTVTSAQKNPTAFYLCASSRETGELYGYTFGSGTRLTVV.

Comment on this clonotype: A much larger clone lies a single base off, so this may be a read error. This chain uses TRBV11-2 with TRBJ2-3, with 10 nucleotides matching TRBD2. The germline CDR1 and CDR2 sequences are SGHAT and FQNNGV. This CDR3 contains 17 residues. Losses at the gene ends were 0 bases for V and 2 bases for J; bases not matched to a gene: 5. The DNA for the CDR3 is TGTGCCAGCAGCTTAGATTTTAGCGGGGGGCCCACAGATACGCAGTATTTT. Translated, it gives CASSLDFSGGPTDTQYF.

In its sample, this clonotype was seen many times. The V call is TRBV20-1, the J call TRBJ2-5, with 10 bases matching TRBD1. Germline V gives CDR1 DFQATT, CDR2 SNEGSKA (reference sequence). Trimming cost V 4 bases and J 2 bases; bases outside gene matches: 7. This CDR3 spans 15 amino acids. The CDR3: CSATGQGVLQETQYF. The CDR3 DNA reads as TGCAGTGCTACCGGACAGGGGGTGCTTCAAGAGACCCAGTACTTC.

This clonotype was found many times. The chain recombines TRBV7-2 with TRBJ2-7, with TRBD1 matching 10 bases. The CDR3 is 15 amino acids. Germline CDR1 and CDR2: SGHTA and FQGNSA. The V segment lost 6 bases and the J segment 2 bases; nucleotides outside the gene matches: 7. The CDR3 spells CASSSWDRGTYEQYF. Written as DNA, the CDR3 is TGTGCCAGCAGTTCATGGGACAGGGGAACCTACGAGCAGTACTTC.

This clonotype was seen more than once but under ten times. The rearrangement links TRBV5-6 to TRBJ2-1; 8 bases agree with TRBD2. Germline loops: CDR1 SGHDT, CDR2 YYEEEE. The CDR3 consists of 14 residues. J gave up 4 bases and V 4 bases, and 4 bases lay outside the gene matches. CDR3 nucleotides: TGTGCCAGCAGCCCCGGGGGGGAGTACAATGAGCAGTTCTTC. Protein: CASSPGGEYNEQFF.

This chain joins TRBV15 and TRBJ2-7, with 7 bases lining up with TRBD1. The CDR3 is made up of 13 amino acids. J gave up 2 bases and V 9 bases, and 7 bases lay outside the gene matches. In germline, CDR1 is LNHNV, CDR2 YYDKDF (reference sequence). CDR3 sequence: CATAGTVPYEQYF. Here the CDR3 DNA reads TGTGCCACTGCCGGGACAGTTCCCTACGAGCAGTACTTC.

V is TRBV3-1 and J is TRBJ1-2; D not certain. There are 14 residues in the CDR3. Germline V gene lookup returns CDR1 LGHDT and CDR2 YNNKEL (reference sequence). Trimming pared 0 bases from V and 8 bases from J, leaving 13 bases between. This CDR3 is CASSQDKRYYGYTF. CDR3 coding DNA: TGTGCCAGCAGCCAAGACAAGCGATATTACGGCTACACCTTC.

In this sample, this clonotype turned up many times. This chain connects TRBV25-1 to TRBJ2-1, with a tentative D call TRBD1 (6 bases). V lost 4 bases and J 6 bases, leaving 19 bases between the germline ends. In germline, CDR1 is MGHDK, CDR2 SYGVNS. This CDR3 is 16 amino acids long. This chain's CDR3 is CASSGIAWGHPNEQFF. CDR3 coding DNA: TGTGCCAGCAGTGGGATAGCGTGGGGGCATCCCAATGAGCAGTTCTTC.

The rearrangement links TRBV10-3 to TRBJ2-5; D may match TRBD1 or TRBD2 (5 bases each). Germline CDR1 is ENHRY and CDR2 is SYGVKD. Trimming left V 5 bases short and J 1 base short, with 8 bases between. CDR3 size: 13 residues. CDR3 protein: CAISMGVQETQYF. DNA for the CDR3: TGTGCCATCAGTATGGGGGTCCAAGAGACCCAGTACTTC.

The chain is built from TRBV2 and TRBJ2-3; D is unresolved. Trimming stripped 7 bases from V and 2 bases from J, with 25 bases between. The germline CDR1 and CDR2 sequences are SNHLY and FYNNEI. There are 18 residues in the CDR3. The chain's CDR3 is CASIPKVPGGAHTDTQYF. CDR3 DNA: TGTGCCAGCATCCCAAAGGTCCCGGGTGGAGCGCACACAGATACGCAGTATTTT.

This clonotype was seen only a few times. This CDR3 reads CASSEGRNTDTQYF. The CDR3, as DNA: TGTGCCAGCAGTGAAGGGCGAAACACAGATACGCAGTATTTT. This chain joins TRBV6-4 and TRBJ2-3; D not certain. The germline gives CDR1 MRHNA, CDR2 SNTAGT. This CDR3 is 14 amino acids long. V gave up 3 bases and J gave up 2 bases, with 9 bases separating them.

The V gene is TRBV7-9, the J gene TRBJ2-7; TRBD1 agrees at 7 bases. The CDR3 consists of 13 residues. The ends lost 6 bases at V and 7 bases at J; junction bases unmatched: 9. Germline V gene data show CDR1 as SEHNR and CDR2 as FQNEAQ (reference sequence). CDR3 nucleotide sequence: TGTGCCAGCAGAGCCTTGACAGGGCAGGAGCAGTACTTC. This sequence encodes CASRALTGQEQYF.

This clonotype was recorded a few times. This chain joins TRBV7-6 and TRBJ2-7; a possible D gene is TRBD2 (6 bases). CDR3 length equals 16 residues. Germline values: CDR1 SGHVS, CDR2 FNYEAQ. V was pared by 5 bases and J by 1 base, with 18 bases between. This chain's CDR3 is CASSPSGRVLSYEQYF. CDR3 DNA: TGTGCCAGCAGCCCCTCCGGGAGAGTCCTATCCTACGAGCAGTACTTC. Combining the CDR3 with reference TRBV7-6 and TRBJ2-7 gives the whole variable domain GAGVSQSPRYKVTKRGQDVALRCDPISGHVSLYWYRQALGQGPEFLTYFNYEAQQDKSGLPNDRFSAERPEGSISTLTIQRTEQRDSAMYRCASSPSGRVLSYEQYFGPGTRLTVT.

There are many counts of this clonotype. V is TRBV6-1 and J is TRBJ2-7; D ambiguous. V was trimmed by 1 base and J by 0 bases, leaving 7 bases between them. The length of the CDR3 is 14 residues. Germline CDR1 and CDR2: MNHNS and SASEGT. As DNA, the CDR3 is TGTGCCAGCAGTGAAGGACGGAGCTCCTACGAGCAGTACTTC. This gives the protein CASSEGRSSYEQYF.

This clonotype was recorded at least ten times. In nucleotides, the CDR3 is TGTGCCAGCAGCTCCATTCGGAGTGGCACCGGGGAGCTGTTTTTT. This gives the protein CASSSIRSGTGELFF. The chain joins TRBV7-9 to TRBJ2-2, with no clear D. The germline V gene encodes CDR1 SEHNR and CDR2 FQNEAQ (reference sequence). V was pared by 4 bases and J by 4 bases, with 13 bases between. The CDR3 is made up of 15 amino acids.

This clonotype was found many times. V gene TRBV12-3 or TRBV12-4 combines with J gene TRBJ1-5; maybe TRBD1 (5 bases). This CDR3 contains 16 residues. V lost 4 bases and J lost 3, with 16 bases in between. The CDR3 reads CASSSESGGPNQPQHF. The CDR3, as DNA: TGTGCCAGCAGTTCCGAGTCCGGGGGACCCAATCAGCCCCAGCATTTT.